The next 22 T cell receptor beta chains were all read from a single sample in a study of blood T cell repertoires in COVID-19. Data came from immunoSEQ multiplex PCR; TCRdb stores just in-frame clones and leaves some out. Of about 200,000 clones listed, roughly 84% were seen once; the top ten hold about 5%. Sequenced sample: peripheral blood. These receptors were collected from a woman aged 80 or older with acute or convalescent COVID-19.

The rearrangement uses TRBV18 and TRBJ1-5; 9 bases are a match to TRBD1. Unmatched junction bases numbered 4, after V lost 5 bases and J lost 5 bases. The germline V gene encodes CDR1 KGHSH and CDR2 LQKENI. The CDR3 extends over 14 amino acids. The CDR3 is CASSSRQGDQPQHF. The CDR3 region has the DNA TGTGCCAGCTCAAGCCGACAGGGGGATCAGCCCCAGCATTTT.

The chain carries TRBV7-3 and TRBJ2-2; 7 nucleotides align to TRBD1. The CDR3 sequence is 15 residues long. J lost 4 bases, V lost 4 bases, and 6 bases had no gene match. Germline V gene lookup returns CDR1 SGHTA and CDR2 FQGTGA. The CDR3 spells CASSSTTGSTGELFF. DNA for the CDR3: TGTGCCAGCAGCTCTACGACAGGGAGCACCGGGGAGCTGTTTTTT. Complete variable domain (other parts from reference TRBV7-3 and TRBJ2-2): GAGVSQTPSNKVTEKGKYVELRCDPISGHTALYWYRQSLGQGPEFLIYFQGTGAADDSGLPNDRFFAVRPEGSVSTLKIQRTERGDSAVYLCASSSTTGSTGELFFGEGSRLTVL.

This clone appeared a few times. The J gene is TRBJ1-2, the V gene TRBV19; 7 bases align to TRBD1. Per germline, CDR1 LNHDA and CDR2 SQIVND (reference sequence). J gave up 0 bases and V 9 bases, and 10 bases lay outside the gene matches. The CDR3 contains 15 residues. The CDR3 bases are TGTGCCAGCCAGTCCATCGACAGGGCTAACTATGGCTACACCTTC. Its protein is CASQSIDRANYGYTF.

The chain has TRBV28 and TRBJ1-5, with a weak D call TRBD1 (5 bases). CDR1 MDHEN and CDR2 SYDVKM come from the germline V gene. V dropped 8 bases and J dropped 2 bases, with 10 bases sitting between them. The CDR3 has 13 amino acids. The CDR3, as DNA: TGTGCCAGCGGGGGGTTCGGCAATCAGCCCCAGCATTTT. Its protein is CASGGFGNQPQHF. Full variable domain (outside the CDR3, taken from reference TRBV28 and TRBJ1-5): DVKVTQSSRYLVKRTGEKVFLECVQDMDHENMFWYRQDPGLGLRLIYFSYDVKMKEKGDIPEGYSVSREKKERFSLILESASTNQTSMYLCASGGFGNQPQHFGDGTRLSIL.

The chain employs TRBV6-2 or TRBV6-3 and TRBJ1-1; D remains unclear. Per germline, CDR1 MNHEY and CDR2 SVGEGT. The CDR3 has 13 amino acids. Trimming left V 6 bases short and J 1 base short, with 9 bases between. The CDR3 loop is CASSELANTEAFF. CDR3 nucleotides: TGTGCCAGCAGCGAGTTAGCGAACACTGAAGCTTTCTTT.

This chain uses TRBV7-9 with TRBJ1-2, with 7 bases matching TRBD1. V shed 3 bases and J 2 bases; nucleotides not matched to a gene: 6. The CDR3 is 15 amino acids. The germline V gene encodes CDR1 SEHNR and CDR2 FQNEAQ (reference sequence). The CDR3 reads CASSFLDRVNYGYTF. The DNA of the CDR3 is TGTGCCAGCAGCTTCCTCGACAGGGTAAACTATGGCTACACCTTC. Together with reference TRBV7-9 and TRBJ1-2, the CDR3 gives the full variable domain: DTGVSQNPRHKITKRGQNVTFRCDPISEHNRLYWYRQTLGQGPEFLTYFQNEAQLEKSRLLSDRFSAERPKGSFSTLEIQRTEQGDSAMYLCASSFLDRVNYGYTFGSGTRLTVV.

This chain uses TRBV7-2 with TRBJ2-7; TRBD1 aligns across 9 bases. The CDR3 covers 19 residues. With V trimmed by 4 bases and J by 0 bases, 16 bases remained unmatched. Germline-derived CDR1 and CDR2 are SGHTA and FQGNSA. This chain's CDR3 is CASSSPPGQGWGSSYEQYF. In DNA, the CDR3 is TGTGCCAGCAGCTCCCCCCCGGGACAGGGTTGGGGGAGCTCCTACGAGCAGTACTTC.

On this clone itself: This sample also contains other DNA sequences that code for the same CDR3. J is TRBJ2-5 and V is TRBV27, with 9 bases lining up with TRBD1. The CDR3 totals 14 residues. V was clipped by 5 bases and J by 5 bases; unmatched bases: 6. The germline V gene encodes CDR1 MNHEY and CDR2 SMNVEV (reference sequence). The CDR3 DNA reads TGTGCCAGCAGTCTACAGGGGGCGGGGGAGACCCAGTACTTC. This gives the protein CASSLQGAGETQYF.

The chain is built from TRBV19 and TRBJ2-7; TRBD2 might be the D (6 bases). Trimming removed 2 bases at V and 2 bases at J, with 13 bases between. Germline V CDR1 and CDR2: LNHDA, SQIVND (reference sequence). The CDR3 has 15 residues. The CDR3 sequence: CASSIKGGRPYEQYF. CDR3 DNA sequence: TGTGCCAGTAGTATAAAGGGAGGACGTCCCTACGAGCAGTACTTC.

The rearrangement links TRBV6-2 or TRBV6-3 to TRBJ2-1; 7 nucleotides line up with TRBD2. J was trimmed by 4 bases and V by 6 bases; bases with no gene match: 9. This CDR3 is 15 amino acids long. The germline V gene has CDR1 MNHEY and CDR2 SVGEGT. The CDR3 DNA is TGTGCCAGCAGCCAAGCGGGACGATGGTACAATGAGCAGTTCTTC. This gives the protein CASSQAGRWYNEQFF.

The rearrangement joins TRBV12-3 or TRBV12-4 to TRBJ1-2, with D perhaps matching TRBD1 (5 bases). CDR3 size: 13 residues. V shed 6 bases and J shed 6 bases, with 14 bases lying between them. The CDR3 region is CASRTTVPNGYTF. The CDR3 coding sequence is TGTGCCAGCAGAACGACAGTCCCTAATGGCTACACCTTC.

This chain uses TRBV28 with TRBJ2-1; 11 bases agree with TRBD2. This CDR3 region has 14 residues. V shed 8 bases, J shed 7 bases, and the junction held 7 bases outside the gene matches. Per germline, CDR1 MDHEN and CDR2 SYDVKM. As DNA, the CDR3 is TGTGCCAGCTGCAGGACTAGCGGGTTAAATGAGCAGTTCTTC. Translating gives CASCRTSGLNEQFF. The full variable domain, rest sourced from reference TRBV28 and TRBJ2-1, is DVKVTQSSRYLVKRTGEKVFLECVQDMDHENMFWYRQDPGLGLRLIYFSYDVKMKEKGDIPEGYSVSREKKERFSLILESASTNQTSMYLCASCRTSGLNEQFFGPGTRLTVL.

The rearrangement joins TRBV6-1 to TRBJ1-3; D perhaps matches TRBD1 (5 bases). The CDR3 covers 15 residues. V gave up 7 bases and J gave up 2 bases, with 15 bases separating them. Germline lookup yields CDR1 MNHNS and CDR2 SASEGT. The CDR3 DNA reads TGTGCCAGCACCCCTCCCGGGGGAACTGGAAACACCATATATTTT. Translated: CASTPPGGTGNTIYF.

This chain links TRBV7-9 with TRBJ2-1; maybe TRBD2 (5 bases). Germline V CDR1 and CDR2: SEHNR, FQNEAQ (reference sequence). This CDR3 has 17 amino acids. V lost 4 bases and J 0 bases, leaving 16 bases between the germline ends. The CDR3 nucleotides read TGTGCCAGCAGCTCATACGGGGTTTTAAGCTCCTACAATGAGCAGTTCTTC. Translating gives CASSSYGVLSSYNEQFF.

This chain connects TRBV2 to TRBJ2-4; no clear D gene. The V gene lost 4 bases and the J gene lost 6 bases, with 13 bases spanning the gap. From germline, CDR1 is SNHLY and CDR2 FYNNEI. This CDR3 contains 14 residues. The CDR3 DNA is TGTGCCAGCAGTGGTATGCGCGGCACAAACATTCAGTACTTC. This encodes CASSGMRGTNIQYF.

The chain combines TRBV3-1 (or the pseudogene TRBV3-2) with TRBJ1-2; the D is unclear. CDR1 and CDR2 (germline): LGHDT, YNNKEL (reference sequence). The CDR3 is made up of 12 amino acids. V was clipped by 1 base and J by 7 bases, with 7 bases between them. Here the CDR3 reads CASSQGGGGYTF. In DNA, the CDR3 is TGTGCCAGCAGCCAAGGAGGTGGTGGCTACACCTTC.

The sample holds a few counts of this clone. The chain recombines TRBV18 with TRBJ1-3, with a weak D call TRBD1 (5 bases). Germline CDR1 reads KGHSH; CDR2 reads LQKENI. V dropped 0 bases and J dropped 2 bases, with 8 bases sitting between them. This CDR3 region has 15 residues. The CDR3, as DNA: TGTGCCAGCTCACCACCCGGGACTACTGGAAACACCATATATTTT. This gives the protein CASSPPGTTGNTIYF.

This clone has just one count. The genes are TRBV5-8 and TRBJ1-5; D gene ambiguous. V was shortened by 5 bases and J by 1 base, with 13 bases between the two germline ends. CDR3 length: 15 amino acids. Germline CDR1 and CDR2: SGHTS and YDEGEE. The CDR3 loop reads CASSPGVVSNQPQHF. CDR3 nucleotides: TGTGCCAGCAGTCCCGGAGTGGTCAGCAATCAGCCCCAGCATTTT. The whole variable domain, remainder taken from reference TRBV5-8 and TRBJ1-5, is EAGVTQSPTHLIKTRGQQATLRCSPISGHTSVYWYQQALGLGLQFLLWYDEGEERNRGNFPPRFSGRQFPNYSSELNVNALELEDSALYLCASSPGVVSNQPQHFGDGTRLSIL.

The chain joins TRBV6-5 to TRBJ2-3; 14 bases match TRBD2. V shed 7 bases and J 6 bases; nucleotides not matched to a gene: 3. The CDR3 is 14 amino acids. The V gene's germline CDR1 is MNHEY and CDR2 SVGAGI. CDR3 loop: CASTRTSGRDTQYF. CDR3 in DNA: TGTGCCAGCACCAGGACTAGCGGGAGGGATACGCAGTATTTT.

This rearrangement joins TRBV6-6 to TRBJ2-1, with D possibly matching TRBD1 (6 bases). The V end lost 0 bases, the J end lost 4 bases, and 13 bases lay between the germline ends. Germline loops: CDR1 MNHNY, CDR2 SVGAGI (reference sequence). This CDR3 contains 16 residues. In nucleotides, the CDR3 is TGTGCCAGCAGTTACTCGGTGGGGGCAGGATACAATGAGCAGTTCTTC. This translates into CASSYSVGAGYNEQFF.

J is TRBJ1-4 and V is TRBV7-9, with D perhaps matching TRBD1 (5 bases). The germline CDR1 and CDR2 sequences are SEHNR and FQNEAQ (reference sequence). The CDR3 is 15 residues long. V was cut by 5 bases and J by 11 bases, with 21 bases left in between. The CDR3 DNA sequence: TGTGCCAGCAGCGGCCGGGACTCCCAACCGGAGAAACTGTTTTTT. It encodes CASSGRDSQPEKLFF.

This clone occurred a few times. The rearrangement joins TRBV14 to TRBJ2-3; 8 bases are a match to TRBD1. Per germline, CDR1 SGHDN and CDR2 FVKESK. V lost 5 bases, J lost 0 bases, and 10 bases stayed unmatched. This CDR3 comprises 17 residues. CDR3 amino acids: CASSVYLQGGSTDTQYF. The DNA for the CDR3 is TGTGCCAGCAGCGTTTATTTACAGGGGGGCAGCACAGATACGCAGTATTTT.